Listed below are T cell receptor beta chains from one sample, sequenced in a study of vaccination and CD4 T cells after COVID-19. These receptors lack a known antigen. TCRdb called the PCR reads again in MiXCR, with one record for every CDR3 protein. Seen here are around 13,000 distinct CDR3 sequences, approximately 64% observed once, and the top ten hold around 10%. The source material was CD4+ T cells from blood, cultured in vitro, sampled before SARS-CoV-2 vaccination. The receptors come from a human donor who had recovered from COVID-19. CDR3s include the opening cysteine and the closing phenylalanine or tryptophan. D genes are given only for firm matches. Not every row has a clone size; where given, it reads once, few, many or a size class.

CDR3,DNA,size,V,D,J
CASSLGAQGGNSPLHF,TGTGCCAGCAGCTTAGGTGCGCAGGGGGGGAATTCACCCCTCCACTTT,.,TRBV11-3,TRBD1,TRBJ1-6
CSVRPQGLEETQYF,TGCAGTGTTAGGCCCCAGGGTCTGGAAGAGACCCAGTACTTC,.,TRBV20-1,.,TRBJ2-5
CASSYTGGSYGYTF,TGTGCCAGCAGTTACACAGGGGGCAGCTATGGCTACACCTTC,.,TRBV11-1,TRBD1,TRBJ1-2
CASSLFPGGVSPLHF,TGTGCCAGCAGCTTATTCCCAGGGGGCGTTTCACCCCTCCACTTT,few,TRBV7-2,TRBD1,TRBJ1-6
CASRATGRTEAFF,TGTGCCAGCAGAGCGACAGGGAGGACTGAAGCTTTCTTT,.,TRBV6-1,TRBD1,TRBJ1-1
CASSYSGQGDSPLHF,TGTGCCAGCAGTTACTCCGGCCAGGGTGATTCACCCCTCCACTTT,.,TRBV6-5,.,TRBJ1-6
CSAHEGGSYGYTF,TGCAGTGCCCACGAGGGGGGCAGCTATGGCTACACCTTC,.,TRBV20-1,.,TRBJ1-2
CASSAEGLAWNEQFF,TGTGCCAGTAGTGCCGAGGGACTAGCGTGGAATGAGCAGTTCTTC,.,TRBV19,TRBD2,TRBJ2-1
CSARDISAGGTYEQYF,TGCAGTGCTAGAGATATATCGGCGGGGGGGACATACGAGCAGTACTTC,.,TRBV20-1,TRBD2,TRBJ2-7
CASSGRRGTRSPLHF,TGTGCCAGCAGCGGGCGGCGGGGGACGCGGTCACCCCTCCACTTT,few,TRBV6-1,.,TRBJ1-6
CASSQGQGTAFF,TGTGCCAGCAGTCAGGGACAGGGTACAGCTTTCTTT,.,TRBV6-1,TRBD1,TRBJ1-1
CASRTSGGNTDTQYF,TGTGCCAGCAGGACTAGCGGGGGGAACACAGATACGCAGTATTTT,.,TRBV27,TRBD2,TRBJ2-3
CASSSPGGTDYGYTF,TGTGCCAGCAGTAGCCCAGGGGGAACGGACTATGGCTACACCTTC,few,TRBV6-2/TRBV6-3,TRBD1,TRBJ1-2
CASSLDVAGGSDTQYF,TGTGCCAGCAGCTTAGACGTAGCGGGAGGGTCGGATACGCAGTATTTT,.,TRBV7-6,TRBD2,TRBJ2-3
CASSIRRGEAFF,TGTGCCAGTAGTATCCGCAGGGGAGAAGCTTTCTTT,.,TRBV19,.,TRBJ1-1
CASSLGVGRGYTDTQYF,TGTGCCAGCAGCTTAGGGGTTGGCAGGGGCTACACAGATACGCAGTATTTT,.,TRBV7-9,.,TRBJ2-3
CASSGGGARNEQFF,TGTGCCAGCTCGGGCGGGGGGGCCAGGAATGAGCAGTTCTTC,.,TRBV2,TRBD2,TRBJ2-1
CATSRDRREYTEAFF,TGTGCCACTAGCCGGGACAGGAGAGAGTACACTGAAGCTTTCTTT,large,TRBV6-1,TRBD1,TRBJ1-1
CASSLGVGAADTEAFF,TGTGCCAGCAGTTTAGGTGTGGGGGCCGCGGACACTGAAGCTTTCTTT,.,TRBV12-3/TRBV12-4,.,TRBJ1-1
CSASIPVGDTQYF,TGCAGTGCTAGCATACCCGTTGGAGATACGCAGTATTTT,few,TRBV20-1,.,TRBJ2-3
CAISESPMGGTEAFF,TGTGCCATCAGTGAATCCCCGATGGGGGGAACTGAAGCTTTCTTT,.,TRBV10-3,.,TRBJ1-1
CASSSSTSLAAKPYEQYF,TGTGCCAGCAGCTCCTCGACCTCACTAGCGGCGAAGCCCTACGAGCAGTACTTC,.,TRBV7-9,TRBD2,TRBJ2-7
CASSQGHNYGYTF,TGTGCCAGCAGTCAGGGACACAACTATGGCTACACCTTC,.,TRBV6-1,.,TRBJ1-2
CSARGEGISDTQYF,TGCAGTGCTAGAGGAGAGGGGATCTCAGATACGCAGTATTTT,.,TRBV20-1,.,TRBJ2-3
CSAWDRSTGELFF,TGCAGTGCATGGGACCGATCCACCGGGGAGCTGTTTTTT,.,TRBV20-1,.,TRBJ2-2
CSVGRQGAVLYEQYF,TGCAGCGTTGGACGGCAGGGGGCCGTACTCTACGAGCAGTACTTC,.,TRBV29-1,TRBD1,TRBJ2-7
CASPTGANYGYTF,TGTGCCAGCCCAACGGGAGCTAACTATGGCTACACCTTC,.,TRBV6-1,.,TRBJ1-2
CATTDRGVYGYTF,TGTGCCACCACGGACAGGGGGGTCTATGGCTACACCTTC,medium-sized,TRBV28,TRBD1,TRBJ1-2
CASRLLRGVQETQYF,TGTGCCAGCAGATTACTACGGGGCGTCCAAGAGACCCAGTACTTC,.,TRBV2,.,TRBJ2-5
CASSARGRGSGDGYTF,TGTGCCAGCAGCGCCCGAGGTCGGGGGTCGGGGGATGGCTACACCTTC,.,TRBV5-4,.,TRBJ1-2
CSASAHNPGLAGGLYEQYF,TGCAGTGCTAGCGCCCATAACCCAGGACTAGCGGGAGGGCTGTACGAGCAGTACTTC,.,TRBV20-1,TRBD2,TRBJ2-7
CASSSRDRGHETQYF,TGTGCCAGCAGCTCCCGGGACAGGGGGCATGAGACCCAGTACTTC,.,TRBV11-3,TRBD1,TRBJ2-5
CSATIAAVGAEAFF,TGCAGTGCTACCATCGCGGCGGTAGGGGCTGAAGCTTTCTTT,.,TRBV20-1,.,TRBJ1-1
CASSPSGQGSPLHF,TGTGCCAGCAGCCCGTCCGGACAGGGGTCACCCCTCCACTTT,.,TRBV6-1,TRBD1,TRBJ1-6
CSARAGFLGRNTEAFF,TGCAGTGCTAGGGCAGGGTTTCTTGGGCGGAACACTGAAGCTTTCTTT,.,TRBV20-1,.,TRBJ1-1
CSARGTPQETQYF,TGCAGTGCTAGAGGTACGCCCCAAGAGACCCAGTACTTC,.,TRBV20-1,.,TRBJ2-5
CASSIAGDSGHGELFF,TGTGCCAGCAGCATAGCGGGAGATTCCGGGCACGGGGAGCTGTTTTTT,.,TRBV6-2/TRBV6-3,TRBD2,TRBJ2-2
CASSLGRGSMFYTF,TGTGCCAGCAGTTTGGGCAGGGGTTCCATGTTCTACACCTTC,.,TRBV28,.,TRBJ1-2
CSARDRRGLTGEQYF,TGCAGTGCTAGAGACCGAAGGGGACTAACAGGCGAGCAGTACTTC,.,TRBV20-1,TRBD2,TRBJ2-7
CASSVRGVLTEAFF,TGTGCCAGCAGTGTGAGGGGGGTTTTAACTGAAGCTTTCTTT,.,TRBV2,.,TRBJ1-1
CASSLGPTLGTEAFF,TGTGCCAGCAGCCTTGGACCTACCTTGGGGACTGAAGCTTTCTTT,.,TRBV11-3,.,TRBJ1-1
CASSLMGRETQYF,TGTGCCAGCAGCTTAATGGGGCGAGAGACCCAGTACTTC,.,TRBV7-9,.,TRBJ2-5
CATQGTGVGELFF,TGTGCCACCCAAGGGACAGGGGTCGGGGAGCTGTTTTTT,.,TRBV24-1,TRBD1,TRBJ2-2
CASSGNGRLASYEQYF,TGTGCCAGCAGTGGGAACGGACGCTTAGCCTCCTACGAGCAGTACTTC,.,TRBV6-1,.,TRBJ2-7
CASSFDGEAFF,TGTGCCAGCAGCTTTGACGGTGAAGCTTTCTTT,.,TRBV7-2,.,TRBJ1-1
CSARGGLSNYGYTF,TGCAGTGCTCGGGGCGGACTTTCTAACTATGGCTACACCTTC,once,TRBV20-1,.,TRBJ1-2
CSARGLAGAYEQYF,TGCAGTGCTAGAGGACTAGCGGGGGCCTACGAGCAGTACTTC,.,TRBV20-1,TRBD2,TRBJ2-7
CASSPEGTDTQYF,TGTGCCAGTAGTCCCGAGGGCACAGATACGCAGTATTTT,.,TRBV19,.,TRBJ2-3
CASSDFRQSTDTQYF,TGTGCCAGCAGTGATTTCCGACAGAGTACAGATACGCAGTATTTT,.,TRBV2,.,TRBJ2-3
CSVAFSNQPQHF,TGCAGCGTTGCATTTAGCAATCAGCCCCAGCATTTT,.,TRBV29-1,.,TRBJ1-5
CSVESGREQFF,TGCAGCGTTGAGAGCGGTCGGGAGCAGTTCTTC,.,TRBV29-1,.,TRBJ2-1
CASSLGASSQQYF,TGTGCCAGCAGCTTAGGGGCTAGCTCTCAGCAGTACTTC,.,TRBV7-2,.,TRBJ2-7
CASSQDRARSGGNIQYF,TGCGCCAGCAGCCAAGATCGGGCGCGCAGCGGGGGAAACATTCAGTACTTC,.,TRBV4-1,TRBD2,TRBJ2-4
CASSEESGYFYEQYF,TGTGCCAGCAGTGAAGAAAGCGGATATTTCTACGAGCAGTACTTC,.,TRBV2,.,TRBJ2-7